Given below is one T cell receptor (beta chain) in context. Its antigen remains unknown. These data come from a study of cytomegalovirus exposure and HLA in healthy donors. General study results and limits: Most TCR sequences were seen very rarely across donors, but some public TCRs occurred in many. Both high specificity and high sensitivity reportedly marked the classifier's diagnosis of cytomegalovirus status. It was 150 to 200 TCR beta chains that were listed as cytomegalovirus-associated. CMV antigen specificity of a few CMV-associated chains was confirmed in vitro.

V was pared by 8 bases and J by 8 bases, with 15 bases between. Per germline, CDR1 MDHEN and CDR2 SYDVKM. CDR3 length: 13 residues. Sequencing was performed with immunoSEQ multiplex PCR; in TCRdb, only in-frame clones are kept and a portion is missing. The sample lists 110,000 or so clones, less than 90% occurring once. The sequence derives from a man aged 18 to 35 in good health and CMV-seropositive. V is TRBV28 and J is TRBJ1-4, with D possibly matching TRBD1 (5 bases). The sample taken for sequencing was PBMCs. The CDR3 region is CASGSGVREKLFF. CDR3 sequence (DNA): TGTGCCAGCGGTTCGGGGGTTAGGGAAAAACTGTTTTTT.